This TCR beta chain was identified in a study of T-cell reconstitution after alpha-beta-depleted transplantation in children. Molecular barcoding with unique molecular identifiers was used for the TCRbeta library. TCRdb re-called the PCR reads through MiXCR, storing one row per CDR3 protein. The table lists approximately 800,000 distinct CDR3 sequences, 15% to 20% of them singletons. The study, taken as a whole, reports: From newly produced T cells came most of the T-cell counts and diversity one year after transplant. Certain patients had high TCRbeta diversity at day 60, and it came from recipient T cells and thymic progenitors that survived. At around two months after transplant, the alpha-beta T cells were reportedly derived from several hundred expanded clones that came from non-depleted graft cells.

The sample holds a few counts of this clonotype. The antigen is not known. CDR3 length: 15 residues. CDR1 is DFQATT and CDR2 is SNEGSKA in the germline V gene (reference sequence). After removal of 5 bases from V and 3 bases from J, the junction contained 6 bases not matched to a gene. V gene TRBV20-1 combines with J gene TRBJ2-1; 11 positions match TRBD2. This specimen was PBMCs, mostly from graft donor cells, taken 360 days after TCRalphabeta/CD19-depleted stem cell transplant. The sequence was collected from a male patient under 18 who had a stem cell transplant for acute lymphoblastic leukemia, so the T cells may come from the graft donor. CDR3 DNA sequence: TGCAGTGCTCCCCGTACTAGCGGGAGCTACAATGAGCAGTTCTTC. It specifies CSAPRTSGSYNEQFF.